The 2 T cell receptor beta chains below all came from one sample that was sequenced in a study of CD8+CD57+ T cells in acquired aplastic anemia. TCR beta VDJ and CDR3 profiles were obtained from a genomic DNA template. TCRdb reprocessed the reads via MiXCR and lists one record per CDR3 protein. The sample shows just over 40,000 distinct CDR3 sequences, approximately 63% of them seen only once. The authors sequenced patients whose flow cytometry had shown CD8+CD57+ cell expansion. Sequences were obtained from sorted CD4+, CD8+, or CD8+CD57+ T cells (not recorded which) from PBMCs. These TCRs come from a human donor with aplastic anemia.

This sequence joins TRBV7-6 and TRBJ1-4; the D is unclear. Germline loops: CDR1 SGHVS, CDR2 FNYEAQ. The V end was cut by 1 base, the J end by 8 bases, with 8 bases between. CDR3 length equals 13 residues. CDR3 residues: CASSLGAREKLFF. The CDR3 bases are TGTGCCAGCAGCTTAGGGGCACGGGAAAAACTGTTTTTT.

This clonotype occurred many times. The chain is built from TRBV2 and TRBJ1-2, with 11 bases lining up with TRBD1. The CDR3 runs to 17 residues. Germline V gene sequence: CDR1 SNHLY, CDR2 FYNNEI. Losses at the gene ends were 4 bases for V and 2 bases for J; bases not matched to a gene: 9. The CDR3 nucleotides read TGTGCCAGCAGTGGGACAGGGGGCGAGATCCTAAACTATGGCTACACCTTC. It translates to CASSGTGGEILNYGYTF. Full variable domain (outside the CDR3, taken from reference TRBV2 and TRBJ1-2): EPEVTQTPSHQVTQMGQEVILRCVPISNHLYFYWYRQILGQKVEFLVSFYNNEISEKSEIFDDQFSVERPDGSNFTLKIRSTKLEDSAMYFCASSGTGGEILNYGYTFGSGTRLTVV.